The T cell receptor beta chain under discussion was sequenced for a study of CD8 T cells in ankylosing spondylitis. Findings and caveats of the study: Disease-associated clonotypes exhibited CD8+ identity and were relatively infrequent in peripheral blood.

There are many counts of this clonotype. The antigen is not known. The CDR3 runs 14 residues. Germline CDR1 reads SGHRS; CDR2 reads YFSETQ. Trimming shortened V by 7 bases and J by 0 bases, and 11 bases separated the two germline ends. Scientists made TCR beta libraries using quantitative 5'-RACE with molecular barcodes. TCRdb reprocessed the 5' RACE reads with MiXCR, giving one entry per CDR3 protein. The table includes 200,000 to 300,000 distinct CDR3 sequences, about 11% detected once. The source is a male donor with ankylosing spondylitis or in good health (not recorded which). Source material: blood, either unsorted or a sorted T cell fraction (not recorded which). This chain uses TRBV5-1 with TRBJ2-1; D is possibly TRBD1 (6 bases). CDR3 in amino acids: CASRLQGSYNEQFF. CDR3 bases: TGCGCCAGCCGACTACAGGGCTCCTACAATGAGCAGTTCTTC.